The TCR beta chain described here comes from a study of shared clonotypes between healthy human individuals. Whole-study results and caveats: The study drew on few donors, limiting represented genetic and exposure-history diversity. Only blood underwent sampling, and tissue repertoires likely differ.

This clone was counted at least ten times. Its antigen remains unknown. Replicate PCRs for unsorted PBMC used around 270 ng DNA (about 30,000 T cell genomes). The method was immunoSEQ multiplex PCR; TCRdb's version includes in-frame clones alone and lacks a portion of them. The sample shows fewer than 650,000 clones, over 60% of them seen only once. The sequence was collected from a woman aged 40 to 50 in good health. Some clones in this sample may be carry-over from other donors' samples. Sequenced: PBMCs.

The CDR3 sequence: CASSFSSGSRGGEQFF. For the CDR3, the DNA is TGTGCCAGCAGCTTCTCTAGCGGATCCCGAGGGGGTGAGCAGTTCTTC. The chain is built from TRBV7-3 and TRBJ2-1; perhaps TRBD2 as D (7 bases). The V gene lost 3 bases and the J gene lost 9 bases, with 21 bases spanning the gap. The CDR3 sequence is 16 residues long. CDR1 and CDR2 from the germline V gene are SGHTA and FQGTGA. Full variable domain (rest looked up from reference TRBV7-3 and TRBJ2-1): GAGVSQTPSNKVTEKGKYVELRCDPISGHTALYWYRQSLGQGPEFLIYFQGTGAADDSGLPNDRFFAVRPEGSVSTLKIQRTERGDSAVYLCASSFSSGSRGGEQFFGPGTRLTVL.